This T cell receptor (beta chain) appears in the sequencing data of a study of T cells in Graves' hyperthyroidism and ophthalmopathy. Lactation, pregnancy, other autoimmune disease or uncontrolled infection excluded patients. Amplification of TCR beta CDR3 regions was performed using RNA transcripts as template. The primer set for the first-round RT-PCR of the TCR CDR3 was HTBI. TCRdb re-derived calls from the multiplex PCR reads in MiXCR, one entry per CDR3 protein. The table includes about 330,000 distinct CDR3 sequences, approximately 15% detected once. The V gene end was trimmed by 7 bases and the J gene end by 9 bases; junction bases not matched to a gene: 8. Per the germline V gene, CDR1 is MDHEN and CDR2 is SYDVKM. This CDR3 spans 14 amino acids. This clonotype was picked up many times.

The V call is TRBV28, the J call TRBJ2-1, with 11 bases aligning to TRBD2. This receptor was taken from a woman aged 40 to 55 with Graves' ophthalmopathy. The specimen sequenced was blood. The CDR3 sequence: CASIPTGLAAEQFF. Written as DNA, the CDR3 is TGTGCCAGCATCCCAACGGGACTAGCGGCTGAGCAGTTCTTC.